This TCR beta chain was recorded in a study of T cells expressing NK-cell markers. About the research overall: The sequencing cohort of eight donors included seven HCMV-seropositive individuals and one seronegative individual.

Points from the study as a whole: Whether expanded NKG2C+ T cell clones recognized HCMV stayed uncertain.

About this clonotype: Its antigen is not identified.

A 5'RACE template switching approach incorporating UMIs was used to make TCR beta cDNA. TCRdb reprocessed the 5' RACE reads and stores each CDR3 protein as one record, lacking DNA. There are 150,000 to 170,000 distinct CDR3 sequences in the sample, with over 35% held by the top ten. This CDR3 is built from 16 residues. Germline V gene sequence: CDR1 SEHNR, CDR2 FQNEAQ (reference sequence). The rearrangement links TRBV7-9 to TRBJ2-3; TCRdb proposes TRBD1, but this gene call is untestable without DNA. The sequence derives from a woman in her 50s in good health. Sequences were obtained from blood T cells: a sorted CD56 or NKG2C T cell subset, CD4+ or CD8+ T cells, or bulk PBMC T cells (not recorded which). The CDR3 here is CASTTEGGKGTDTQYF.